The 29 T cell receptor beta chains in this list originate from one sample, sequenced in a study of response to subunit inactivated influenza vaccine. Via MiXCR, TCRdb re-called the RT-PCR reads, giving one row per CDR3 protein. The sample includes roughly 700,000 distinct CDR3 sequences, roughly 14% seen only once; the top ten take less than 9%. Sample: PBMCs from blood, taken 14 to 15 days before vaccination. Every receptor here comes from a man between 50 and 59 years old who received an inactivated influenza vaccine.

The chain couples TRBV5-5 to TRBJ1-6; possible D gene TRBD1, 6 bases. Trimming left V 4 bases short and J 10 bases short, with 12 bases between. Germline V gene data show CDR1 as SGHKS and CDR2 as YYEKEE (reference sequence). The CDR3 contains 13 residues. The CDR3 is CASSRDNGSPLHF. The CDR3 region has the DNA TGTGCCAGCAGCAGGGACAATGGATCACCCCTCCACTTT.

The chain links TRBV7-6 to TRBJ2-1, with TRBD1 matching over 7 bases. The J segment lost 5 bases and the V segment lost 5 bases, leaving 9 bases of the junction unmatched. Per the germline V gene, CDR1 is SGHVS and CDR2 is FNYEAQ. This CDR3 spans 15 amino acids. The CDR3 DNA follows: TGTGCCAGCAGCGACCGACAGGGTTTGAACAATGAGCAGTTCTTC. Residues: CASSDRQGLNNEQFF.

This clonotype was detected a few times. V usage is TRBV12-3 or TRBV12-4 and J usage is TRBJ2-3; D tentatively reads TRBD1 or TRBD2 (5 bases each). The germline V and J ends were trimmed by 2 bases and 3 bases, with 15 bases remaining between them. This CDR3 spans 16 amino acids. CDR3 bases: TGTGCCAGCAGTTTAACTATTCCCTGGGGGACAGATACGCAGTATTTT. As protein: CASSLTIPWGTDTQYF.

This clonotype appeared a few times. The V call is TRBV7-2, the J call TRBJ1-2; D is perhaps TRBD1 (5 bases). Trimming shortened V by 3 bases and J by 4 bases, and 15 bases separated the two germline ends. Looked up from germline, CDR1 is SGHTA and CDR2 is FQGNSA. The length of the CDR3 is 15 residues. The CDR3 region has the DNA TGTGCCAGCAGCTTGAAGGGACCGCACGGCTATGGCTACACCTTC. Translation gives CASSLKGPHGYGYTF.

V and J are TRBV5-1 and TRBJ2-1; 9 bases agree with TRBD1. The length of the CDR3 is 15 residues. The germline CDR1 and CDR2 sequences are SGHRS and YFSETQ. V was pared by 4 bases and J by 6 bases, with 8 bases of the junction left unmatched. The CDR3 DNA is TGCGCCAGCAGCCTCCGGGACAGGGAAACCAATGAGCAGTTCTTC. Protein sequence: CASSLRDRETNEQFF.

This clonotype was detected only a few times. This chain connects TRBV7-9 to TRBJ2-3; D possibly matches TRBD1 or TRBD2 (5 bases each). Germline CDR1 SEHNR, CDR2 FQNEAQ (reference sequence). The CDR3 has 16 amino acids. The V end was cut by 5 bases, the J end by 2 bases, with 17 bases between. DNA for the CDR3: TGTGCCAGCAGCACGGGACCTAACAACCCCACAGATACGCAGTATTTT. It is translated as CASSTGPNNPTDTQYF.

This clonotype has a handful of counts. V gene TRBV14 combines with J gene TRBJ1-1; D gene unclear. Germline V CDR1 and CDR2: SGHDN, FVKESK. The CDR3 spans 15 residues. V lost 2 bases to trimming and J lost 1 base, with 11 bases between them. CDR3 coding DNA: TGTGCCAGCAGCCAATTTAGTTTGAGGAACACTGAAGCTTTCTTT. As protein: CASSQFSLRNTEAFF.

The rearrangement links TRBV5-1 to TRBJ2-7; 7 positions agree with TRBD2. Germline V gene lookup returns CDR1 SGHRS and CDR2 YFSETQ. CDR3 length: 14 amino acids. The V and J ends lost 1 base and 6 bases, in that order; junction bases with no gene match: 7. DNA for the CDR3: TGCGCCAGCAGCTTGCAGGGCCCGGGGGGCGAGCAGTACTTC. It specifies CASSLQGPGGEQYF.

This clonotype showed up just a few times. The V call is TRBV20-1, the J call TRBJ1-1; D gene unclear. The CDR3 extends over 16 amino acids. Trimming removed 3 bases at V and 4 bases at J, with 21 bases between. Germline lookup yields CDR1 DFQATT and CDR2 SNEGSKA (reference sequence). The CDR3 region is CSASDPRGSSGTEAFF. The CDR3 DNA is TGCAGTGCTAGTGACCCTCGAGGATCGAGTGGCACTGAAGCTTTCTTT.

This sequence joins TRBV4-1 and TRBJ1-1; the D gene is possibly TRBD1 (6 bases). V lost 0 bases and J lost 3, with 8 bases in between. Germline V lookup: CDR1 MGHRA, CDR2 YSYEKL. The CDR3 is 14 residues long. Here the CDR3 DNA reads TGCGCCAGCAGCCAAGAAGGGGGATACACTGAAGCTTTCTTT. Translated: CASSQEGGYTEAFF.

This clonotype is categorized as medium-sized (0.01 to 0.1%). The chain joins TRBV12-3 or TRBV12-4 to TRBJ2-7, with 9 bases aligning to TRBD1. The CDR3 is made up of 15 amino acids. J was trimmed by 2 bases and V by 6 bases; bases with no gene match: 8. CDR3 nucleotide sequence: TGTGCCAGCAGGGCCGCCGGGACAGGGACCTACGAGCAGTACTTC. Translating gives CASRAAGTGTYEQYF.

This clonotype turned up a few times. The J gene is TRBJ2-3, the V gene TRBV9; 11 bases are a match to TRBD2. V lost 0 bases and J lost 6; bases outside the gene matches: 6. CDR3 size: 16 residues. CDR1 and CDR2 (germline): SGDLS, YYNGEE. The CDR3 coding sequence is TGTGCCAGCAGCGTAGGGGGAACTAGCGGGAGTGATACGCAGTATTTT. It translates to CASSVGGTSGSDTQYF. The full variable domain, rest sourced from reference TRBV9 and TRBJ2-3, is DSGVTQTPKHLITATGQRVTLRCSPRSGDLSVYWYQQSLDQGLQFLIQYYNGEERAKGNILERFSAQQFPDLHSELNLSSLELGDSALYFCASSVGGTSGSDTQYFGPGTRLTVL.

This clonotype was counted between two and nine times. V gene TRBV20-1 combines with J gene TRBJ2-1; possibly TRBD1 or TRBD2 for D (5 bases each). The CDR3 spans 13 residues. Germline V gene data show CDR1 as DFQATT and CDR2 as SNEGSKA (reference sequence). V gave up 3 bases and J gave up 2 bases, with 8 bases separating them. This CDR3 is CSASGAPYNEQFF. For the CDR3, the DNA is TGCAGTGCTAGCGGGGCCCCCTACAATGAGCAGTTCTTC.

This clonotype was counted between two and nine times. At one end the junction does not follow the germline gene, possibly because of a read error. The chain couples TRBV2 to TRBJ2-1, with 11 bases identical to TRBD2. This CDR3 is built from 16 residues. From germline, CDR1 is SNHLY and CDR2 FYNNEI. CDR3 bases: TGTGCCAGCAGAGAAGAGCTAGCGGGGGGTTACAATGAGCAGTTCTTC. This sequence encodes CASREELAGGYNEQFF.

Comments on this clonotype: Possible read error: a much larger clone is one base away. The chain employs TRBV12-3 or TRBV12-4 and TRBJ2-7; no reliable D call. The CDR3 is 12 amino acids. CDR3 nucleotides: TGTGCCACCAGTCGGAGTTCCTACGAGCAGTACTTC. It specifies CATSRSSYEQYF.

This clonotype was recorded a few times. The CDR3 spells CATSRDWVTEAFF. In nucleotides, the CDR3 is TGTGCCACCAGCAGAGACTGGGTTACTGAAGCTTTCTTT. This chain links TRBV15 with TRBJ1-1; D ambiguous. Germline lookup yields CDR1 LNHNV and CDR2 YYDKDF (reference sequence). V lost 0 bases to trimming and J lost 5 bases, with 7 bases between them. The CDR3 is 13 residues long.

Here the CDR3 DNA reads TGCAGTGCTAGAGATGTCAGGGGGTCCTACGAGCAGTACTTC. It yields the protein CSARDVRGSYEQYF. V usage is TRBV20-1 and J usage is TRBJ2-7, with 7 positions matching TRBD1. Trimming at V came to 0 bases and at J to 1 base, leaving 3 bases not matched to a gene. CDR1 is DFQATT, CDR2 SNEGSKA, per germline (reference sequence). The CDR3 length is 14 residues.

J is TRBJ1-5 and V is TRBV7-2, with no clear D. The CDR3 is made up of 15 amino acids. From germline, CDR1 is SGHTA and CDR2 FQGNSA. Trimming left V 5 bases short and J 4 bases short, with 15 bases between. The CDR3 DNA follows: TGTGCCAGCAGCCTAGGGCCCCAGAGGAATCAGCCCCAGCATTTT. The encoded protein is CASSLGPQRNQPQHF.

The chain uses TRBV11-2 and TRBJ2-1, with D maybe TRBD1 (5 bases). Germline-derived CDR1 and CDR2 are SGHAT and FQNNGV. V dropped 8 bases and J dropped 9 bases, with 11 bases sitting between them. The CDR3 has 11 residues. The CDR3 region has the DNA TGTGCCAGCGGGGCCAACGGTGAGCAGTTCTTC. Protein: CASGANGEQFF.

This clonotype has more than one count but fewer than ten. The V and J genes are TRBV5-1 and TRBJ2-7; no clear D. The CDR3 spans 16 residues. V was shortened by 4 bases and J by 4 bases, with 21 bases between the two germline ends. Germline V gene sequence: CDR1 SGHRS, CDR2 YFSETQ. CDR3 region: CASSDPRSVTSYEQYF. DNA of the CDR3: TGCGCCAGCAGCGACCCCCGGTCAGTCACTTCGTACGAGCAGTACTTC.

This clonotype was seen a handful of times. The CDR3 loop is CASSRDSVTQYF. In nucleotides, the CDR3 is TGTGCCAGCAGCCGGGACTCCGTCACGCAGTATTTT. The chain has TRBV12-3 or TRBV12-4 and TRBJ2-3; D may be TRBD2 (6 bases). The CDR3 runs to 12 residues. The V gene lost 6 bases and the J gene lost 9 bases, with 13 bases spanning the gap.

This clonotype was counted between two and nine times. The gene calls are TRBV29-1 and TRBJ2-5; D might be TRBD1 (7 bases). Trimming removed 0 bases from V and 3 bases from J, with 8 bases in between. CDR3 length: 13 amino acids. The germline CDR1 and CDR2 sequences are SQVTM and ANQGSEA. CDR3 nucleotide sequence: TGCAGCGTTGAAGACAGGGGGGAAGAGACCCAGTACTTC. It specifies CSVEDRGEETQYF.

This clonotype was recorded a few times. This chain uses TRBV20-1 with TRBJ2-7; D possibly corresponds to TRBD2 (5 bases). Germline V gene lookup returns CDR1 DFQATT and CDR2 SNEGSKA (reference sequence). Trimming cost V 1 base and J 0 bases, with 16 bases left between them. CDR3 length equals 16 residues. The CDR3 sequence: CSARGERSFNSYEQYF. DNA for the CDR3: TGCAGTGCTAGAGGGGAGCGCAGTTTTAACTCCTACGAGCAGTACTTC.

This chain connects TRBV18 to TRBJ2-1; 9 positions agree with TRBD1. Germline CDR1 reads KGHSH; CDR2 reads LQKENI. CDR3 length equals 16 residues. V shed 6 bases, J shed 4 bases, and the junction held 10 bases outside the gene matches. In DNA form, the CDR3 reads TGTGCCAGCTCTCGGAACAGGGGGCAAAAATACAATGAGCAGTTCTTC. Protein: CASSRNRGQKYNEQFF.

This clonotype was counted many times. The chain links TRBV7-2 to TRBJ1-5; D is undetermined. Trimming removed 3 bases from V and 9 bases from J, with 12 bases in between. CDR1 is SGHTA, CDR2 FQGNSA, per germline. The CDR3 totals 13 residues. The chain's CDR3 is CASSFESDRPQHF. CDR3 in DNA: TGTGCCAGCAGCTTTGAATCCGATCGGCCCCAGCATTTT.

This clonotype was found a few times. This rearrangement joins TRBV25-1 to TRBJ2-2; D is unresolved. Germline V CDR1 and CDR2: MGHDK, SYGVNS. Trimming left V 1 base short and J 7 bases short, with 4 bases between. CDR3 size: 12 residues. The CDR3 DNA follows: TGTGCCAGCAGTGAATCGGACGGGGAGCTGTTTTTT. This gives the protein CASSESDGELFF.

The CDR3 DNA reads as TGTGCCACCAGCAGAGATGCCCTAGCGGGAGGCACCTACAATGAGCAGTTCTTC. This sequence encodes CATSRDALAGGTYNEQFF. This chain uses TRBV15 with TRBJ2-1, with 11 bases that match TRBD2. The ends lost 0 bases at V and 2 bases at J; junction bases unmatched: 6. This CDR3 comprises 18 residues. Per the germline V gene, CDR1 is LNHNV and CDR2 is YYDKDF (reference sequence).

This clonotype appeared a few times. The chain is built from TRBV28 and TRBJ2-5; 8 positions agree with TRBD2. This CDR3 has 15 residues. V shed 1 base and J 0 bases; nucleotides not matched to a gene: 1. Germline CDR1 reads MDHEN; CDR2 reads SYDVKM. The CDR3 here is CASSLSGGYQETQYF. In nucleotides, the CDR3 is TGTGCCAGCAGTTTATCGGGGGGGTACCAAGAGACCCAGTACTTC.

This clonotype was observed a few times. The rearrangement links TRBV6-5 to TRBJ2-3; D is unclear. Germline V gives CDR1 MNHEY, CDR2 SVGAGI. V was trimmed by 2 bases and J by 0 bases, leaving 6 bases between them. This CDR3 region has 14 residues. The CDR3 region is CASSYQDSTDTQYF. CDR3 DNA sequence: TGTGCCAGCAGTTACCAGGACAGCACAGATACGCAGTATTTT.